This TCR beta chain was captured by sequencing in a study of T cell changes during pregnancy in multiple sclerosis. Clones were read by immunoSEQ multiplex PCR, and TCRdb kept only the in-frame ones, dropping some. In the table there are tens of thousands of clones, about 94% of which are singletons. CDR3 length equals 15 residues. Germline lookup yields CDR1 MNHEY and CDR2 SMNVEV (reference sequence). The V segment lost 10 bases and the J segment 3 bases; nucleotides outside the gene matches: 12. The sequences come from peripheral blood, collected in the third trimester of pregnancy. The chain employs TRBV27 and TRBJ2-7; the match to TRBD1 covers 10 bases. The sequence was obtained from a female donor in good health, enrolled as a control in a pregnancy study. The DNA for the CDR3 is TGTGCCACCTCTATTATCGGGACAGGGGACTACGAGCAGTACTTC. Its protein product is CATSIIGTGDYEQYF.